The entry that follows covers one TCR beta chain sequence. V trimming: 5 bases; J trimming: 8 bases; junction bases outside the gene matches: 9. The CDR3 contains 15 residues. CDR1 SGHDT and CDR2 YYEEEE come from the germline V gene. The sample originates from a study of Tregs in tolerant kidney transplant recipients. Sequencing used immunoSEQ multiplex PCR; TCRdb keeps in-frame clones, though not all of them. The data hold 60,000 or so clones, with 70% to 90% observed a single time. Sequenced here: Tregs from blood, sampled before the transplant. The rearrangement uses TRBV5-6 and TRBJ2-2; 10 bases map to TRBD2. This TCR came from a human donor who received a combined kidney and bone marrow transplant. The CDR3 spells CASSFWGLASGELFF. CDR3 DNA sequence: TGTGCCAGCAGTTTCTGGGGACTAGCGAGTGGGGAGCTGTTTTTT. Full variable domain (outside the CDR3, taken from reference TRBV5-6 and TRBJ2-2): DAGVTQSPTHLIKTRGQQVTLRCSPKSGHDTVSWYQQALGQGPQFIFQYYEEEERQRGNFPDRFSGHQFPNYSSELNVNALLLGDSALYLCASSFWGLASGELFFGEGSRLTVL.